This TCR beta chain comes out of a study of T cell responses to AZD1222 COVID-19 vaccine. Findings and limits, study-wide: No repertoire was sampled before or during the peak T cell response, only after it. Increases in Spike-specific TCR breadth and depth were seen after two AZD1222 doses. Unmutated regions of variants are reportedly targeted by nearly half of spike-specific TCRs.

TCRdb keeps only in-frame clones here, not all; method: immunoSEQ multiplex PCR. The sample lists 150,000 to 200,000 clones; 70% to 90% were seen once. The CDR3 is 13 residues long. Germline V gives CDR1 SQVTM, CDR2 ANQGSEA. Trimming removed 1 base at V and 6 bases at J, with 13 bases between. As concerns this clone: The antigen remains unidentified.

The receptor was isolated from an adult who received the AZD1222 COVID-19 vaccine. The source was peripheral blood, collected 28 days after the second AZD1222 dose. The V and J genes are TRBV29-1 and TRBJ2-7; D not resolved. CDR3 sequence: CSVEGDWVSEQYF. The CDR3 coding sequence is TGCAGCGTTGAAGGGGATTGGGTGTCCGAGCAGTACTTC.